These 26 T cell receptor beta chains came from one sample sequenced in a study of control samples from healthy donors and cancer patients. Method: immunoSEQ multiplex PCR; TCRdb's copy keeps in-frame clones and lacks some. The sample has about 150,000 clones, roughly 93% seen once. The sample consisted of blood. The origin of the receptors is a man between 18 and 35 years old in good health.

The V call is TRBV9, the J call TRBJ2-3; D is possibly TRBD2 (6 bases). The CDR3 is 14 residues long. The V end lost 2 bases, the J end lost 6 bases, and 13 bases lay between the germline ends. Germline-derived CDR1 and CDR2 are SGDLS and YYNGEE. Here the CDR3 reads CASSVGGSADTQYF. Here the CDR3 DNA reads TGTGCCAGCAGCGTTGGGGGGAGCGCGGATACGCAGTATTTT.

The chain uses TRBV4-1 and TRBJ1-6; TRBD1 agrees at 7 bases. Germline V gene lookup returns CDR1 MGHRA and CDR2 YSYEKL. The V segment lost 5 bases and the J segment 9 bases; nucleotides outside the gene matches: 10. This CDR3 comprises 15 residues. CDR3 sequence (DNA): TGCGCCAGCAGCTTCCCGACAGGGATTTCTTCACCCCTCCACTTT. Translation: CASSFPTGISSPLHF.

The chain couples TRBV25-1 to TRBJ2-7, with D tentatively TRBD2 (5 bases). Germline assignment: CDR1 MGHDK and CDR2 SYGVNS. There are 13 residues in the CDR3. V was pared by 10 bases and J by 2 bases, with 15 bases between. Here the CDR3 reads CATKEEGTYEQYF. CDR3 nucleotides: TGTGCCACTAAAGAAGAGGGAACCTACGAGCAGTACTTC.

J is TRBJ1-2 and V is TRBV5-4; no firm D call. Looked up from germline, CDR1 is SGHNT and CDR2 is YYREEE (reference sequence). CDR3 length: 12 amino acids. V lost 4 bases and J 8 bases, leaving 12 bases between the germline ends. The CDR3 region is CASSGQMGGYTF. The CDR3 DNA reads as TGTGCCAGCAGCGGTCAAATGGGGGGCTACACCTTC.

The chain recombines TRBV15 with TRBJ2-7; 10 nucleotides line up with TRBD2. The trim removed 9 bases at V and 2 bases at J, leaving 10 bases unmatched. CDR3 length equals 15 residues. CDR1 and CDR2 from the germline V gene are LNHNV and YYDKDF (reference sequence). The CDR3 here is CATTFEREGAYEQYF. The CDR3 nucleotides read TGTGCCACTACCTTCGAGCGGGAGGGAGCCTACGAGCAGTACTTC.

The genes are TRBV29-1 and TRBJ2-2, with 14 bases matching TRBD2. The germline CDR1 and CDR2 sequences are SQVTM and ANQGSEA. This CDR3 spans 14 amino acids. J lost 13 bases, V lost 0 bases, and 4 bases had no gene match. As DNA, the CDR3 is TGCAGCGTTGAAGATGGACTAGCGGGAGGTGCGCTGTTTTTT. This gives the protein CSVEDGLAGGALFF.

V gene TRBV30 combines with J gene TRBJ1-1; 10 bases line up with TRBD1. CDR1 is GTSNPN, CDR2 SVGIG, per germline (reference sequence). With 0 bases clipped from V and 5 bases from J, the junction kept 3 bases outside the gene matches. CDR3 size: 14 residues. Here the CDR3 reads CAWSVGQGVTEAFF. The DNA for the CDR3 is TGTGCCTGGAGTGTAGGACAGGGGGTTACTGAAGCTTTCTTT.

This clone occurred a few times. The V gene is TRBV20-1, the J gene TRBJ1-2; tentative D call: TRBD1 (6 bases). Trimming left V 7 bases short and J 12 bases short, with 18 bases between. This CDR3 contains 11 residues. Germline CDR1 DFQATT, CDR2 SNEGSKA (reference sequence). The CDR3 loop is CSELLRDTHTF. For the CDR3, the DNA is TGCAGTGAGCTATTACGGGACACCCACACCTTC.

This rearrangement joins TRBV6-6 to TRBJ2-5, with TRBD2 as a possible D gene (6 bases). V was clipped by 7 bases and J by 1 base, with 10 bases between them. Germline V gives CDR1 MNHNY, CDR2 SVGAGI (reference sequence). CDR3 size: 13 residues. CDR3 bases: TGTGCCAGCACCCAGCGGGTCCAAGAGACCCAGTACTTC. Translation gives CASTQRVQETQYF.

The chain recombines TRBV13 with TRBJ2-7; no reliable D call. CDR1 is PRHDT and CDR2 is FYEKMQ in the germline V gene (reference sequence). CDR3 size: 12 residues. V shed 1 base and J shed 4 bases, with 5 bases lying between them. Here the CDR3 DNA reads TGTGCCAGCAGCTTAGCCGGGTACGAGCAGTACTTC. It specifies CASSLAGYEQYF.

CDR3 sequence: CASTGGAGYNEQFF. DNA of the CDR3: TGTGCCAGCACCGGGGGGGCGGGGTACAATGAGCAGTTCTTC. V and J are TRBV4-2 and TRBJ2-1; the match to TRBD2 covers 8 bases. The CDR3 is 14 amino acids. After removal of 7 bases from V and 4 bases from J, the junction contained 6 bases not matched to a gene. Looked up from germline, CDR1 is LGHNA and CDR2 is YNFKEQ.

The chain combines TRBV19 with TRBJ2-1; TRBD1 aligns across 11 bases. The V and J ends lost 7 bases and 3 bases, in that order; junction bases with no gene match: 14. The germline V gene encodes CDR1 LNHDA and CDR2 SQIVND (reference sequence). CDR3 length: 18 residues. CDR3: CASNPPGTGGMDYNEQFF. Written as DNA, the CDR3 is TGTGCCAGTAACCCCCCCGGGACAGGGGGTATGGACTACAATGAGCAGTTCTTC.

The chain recombines TRBV19 with TRBJ2-1; TRBD1 agrees at 8 bases. The CDR3 runs to 15 residues. The V gene's germline CDR1 is LNHDA and CDR2 SQIVND (reference sequence). The V and J ends lost 3 bases and 4 bases, in that order; junction bases with no gene match: 5. The chain's CDR3 is CASSMDRETYNEQFF. The CDR3, as DNA: TGTGCCAGTAGTATGGACAGGGAAACGTACAATGAGCAGTTCTTC.

The chain recombines TRBV5-6 with TRBJ1-2, with a weak D call TRBD1 (5 bases). V was trimmed by 2 bases and J by 4 bases, leaving 12 bases between them. CDR1 is SGHDT, CDR2 YYEEEE, per germline. The CDR3 is made up of 14 amino acids. This CDR3 is CASSFYRDSYGYTF. The CDR3 nucleotides read TGTGCCAGCAGCTTCTACCGGGACTCCTATGGCTACACCTTC.

The chain recombines TRBV30 with TRBJ1-1; D perhaps matches TRBD1 (5 bases). Germline CDR1 reads GTSNPN; CDR2 reads SVGIG (reference sequence). The V end was cut by 1 base, the J end by 6 bases, with 6 bases between. CDR3 length: 11 amino acids. The CDR3 protein is CAWSEGAEAFF. In DNA, the CDR3 is TGTGCCTGGAGTGAAGGGGCTGAAGCTTTCTTT.

This sequence joins TRBV6-6 and TRBJ2-7; D is perhaps TRBD1 (6 bases). V was clipped by 5 bases and J by 3 bases, with 14 bases between them. This CDR3 has 14 residues. Looked up from germline, CDR1 is MNHNY and CDR2 is SVGAGI (reference sequence). DNA for the CDR3: TGTGCCAGCAGTCCCCTTCACAGGGTCTACGAGCAGTACTTC. Translated, it gives CASSPLHRVYEQYF.

This clone has just one count. This chain links TRBV5-1 with TRBJ1-3; possible D gene TRBD1, 6 bases. Per germline, CDR1 SGHRS and CDR2 YFSETQ. The CDR3 length is 17 residues. Trimming cost V 1 base and J 0 bases, with 14 bases left between them. CDR3 in amino acids: CASSLYGGADSGNTIYF. The CDR3 nucleotides are TGCGCCAGCAGCTTGTATGGGGGGGCGGACTCTGGAAACACCATATATTTT.

The chain employs TRBV7-9 and TRBJ2-7; TRBD1 matches 10 bases. CDR1 and CDR2 from the germline V gene are SEHNR and FQNEAQ (reference sequence). The CDR3 runs 17 residues. The ends lost 5 bases at V and 4 bases at J; junction bases unmatched: 14. CDR3 region: CASSAWDRGVSHYEQYF. CDR3 in DNA: TGTGCCAGCAGCGCGTGGGACAGGGGAGTGTCCCATTACGAGCAGTACTTC.

J is TRBJ1-5 and V is TRBV19; D unclear. Trimming removed 9 bases from V and 7 bases from J, with 19 bases in between. This CDR3 has 14 residues. Germline loops: CDR1 LNHDA, CDR2 SQIVND (reference sequence). DNA for the CDR3: TGTGCCAGCCATGCTCGGTCGTCGGGCCAGCCCCAGCATTTT. Residues: CASHARSSGQPQHF. The full variable domain, its missing parts supplied by reference TRBV19 and TRBJ1-5, is DGGITQSPKYLFRKEGQNVTLSCEQNLNHDAMYWYRQDPGQGLRLIYYSQIVNDFQKGDIAEGYSVSREKKESFPLTVTSAQKNPTAFYLCASHARSSGQPQHFGDGTRLSIL.

The gene calls are TRBV19 and TRBJ2-2; D gene unclear. Deletions cut 3 bases from V and 5 bases from J, with 7 bases between. The CDR3 contains 13 residues. Looked up from germline, CDR1 is LNHDA and CDR2 is SQIVND (reference sequence). DNA of the CDR3: TGTGCCAGTAGTATCGGTGGGACCGGGGAGCTGTTTTTT. Translating gives CASSIGGTGELFF. The whole variable domain, remainder taken from reference TRBV19 and TRBJ2-2, is DGGITQSPKYLFRKEGQNVTLSCEQNLNHDAMYWYRQDPGQGLRLIYYSQIVNDFQKGDIAEGYSVSREKKESFPLTVTSAQKNPTAFYLCASSIGGTGELFFGEGSRLTVL.

This chain joins TRBV6-1 and TRBJ2-7, with unresolved D. This CDR3 comprises 15 residues. V shed 0 bases and J shed 3 bases, with 12 bases lying between them. CDR1 and CDR2 from the germline V gene are MNHNS and SASEGT. The CDR3 region has the DNA TGTGCCAGCAGTGAAGCCGGAACAGCATACTACGAGCAGTACTTC. Encoded protein: CASSEAGTAYYEQYF.

This clone was counted once. This chain joins TRBV5-6 and TRBJ1-1, with D perhaps matching TRBD1 (5 bases). The length of the CDR3 is 14 residues. The V and J ends lost 4 bases and 0 bases respectively, with 10 bases between them. Germline assignment: CDR1 SGHDT and CDR2 YYEEEE. The CDR3 DNA reads TGTGCCAGCAGCCCCGTACAGGTGAACACTGAAGCTTTCTTT. Protein: CASSPVQVNTEAFF.

This chain uses TRBV19 with TRBJ2-1; either TRBD1 or TRBD2 may fit D (5 bases each). CDR3 length: 13 residues. Germline V gives CDR1 LNHDA, CDR2 SQIVND (reference sequence). Trimming removed 3 bases at V and 3 bases at J, with 6 bases between. The DNA of the CDR3 is TGTGCCAGTAGTATGGGACGCTACAATGAGCAGTTCTTC. Its protein product is CASSMGRYNEQFF.

The gene calls are TRBV11-2 and TRBJ1-6; no definite D call. Germline V CDR1 and CDR2: SGHAT, FQNNGV. V dropped 1 base and J dropped 6 bases, with 7 bases sitting between them. The CDR3 totals 14 residues. Written as DNA, the CDR3 is TGTGCCAGCAGCTTAGTACAGACTAATTCACCCCTCCACTTT. Its translation: CASSLVQTNSPLHF.

The J gene is TRBJ2-5, the V gene TRBV11-2; 7 bases are a match to TRBD1. The CDR3 is 13 residues long. V gave up 7 bases and J gave up 5 bases; unmatched junction bases: 7. CDR1 and CDR2 (germline): SGHAT, FQNNGV. The CDR3 loop is CASTEGAAETQYF. The CDR3 nucleotides are TGTGCCAGCACCGAGGGGGCGGCCGAGACCCAGTACTTC. Based on the CDR3 plus reference TRBV11-2 and TRBJ2-5, the full variable domain is EAGVAQSPRYKIIEKRQSVAFWCNPISGHATLYWYQQILGQGPKLLIQFQNNGVVDDSQLPKDRFSAERLKGVDSTLKIQPAKLEDSAVYLCASTEGAAETQYFGPGTRLLVL.

In nucleotides, the CDR3 is TGTGCCAGCAGACCTACAATAGGGAACAGCGCTTTCTTT. It codes for CASRPTIGNSAFF. The genes are TRBV6-2 or TRBV6-3 and TRBJ1-1; no reliable D call. The germline V and J ends were trimmed by 6 bases and 11 bases, with 19 bases remaining between them. Per the germline V gene, CDR1 is MNHEY and CDR2 is SVGEGT. CDR3 length: 13 residues.